The 20 T cell receptor beta chains below were found in one sample sequenced in a study of CD8 T cells in ankylosing spondylitis. In TCRdb, the 5' RACE reads were re-called with MiXCR into one record per CDR3 protein. The profile shows about 180,000 distinct CDR3 sequences, 9.8% of them singletons. The sequenced sample was blood, either unsorted or a sorted T cell fraction (not recorded which). The receptors were sampled from a female donor with ankylosing spondylitis or in good health (not recorded which).

This clonotype was recorded at least ten times. This rearrangement joins TRBV4-3 to TRBJ2-7; 7 nucleotides line up with TRBD1. The CDR3 covers 15 residues. Losses at the gene ends were 2 bases for V and 3 bases for J; bases not matched to a gene: 7. CDR1 and CDR2 (germline): LGHNA, YSLEER. The DNA for the CDR3 is TGCGCCAGCAGCCAATCCCAGGGGGTGGTCTACGAGCAGTACTTC. Translation gives CASSQSQGVVYEQYF.

Remarks on this clonotype: A much larger clonotype is one base distant, so this may be a read error. The chain has TRBV19 and TRBJ2-1, with 7 nucleotides matching TRBD1. Germline loops: CDR1 LNHDA, CDR2 SQIVND (reference sequence). The CDR3 length is 15 residues. In nucleotides, the CDR3 is TGTGCCAGTTCCCCGGACAGGAGGCTCTACAATGAGCAGTCCTTC. This encodes CASSPDRRLYNEQSF.

In this sample, this clonotype turned up many times. The chain employs TRBV12-3 or TRBV12-4 and TRBJ2-7, with D unclear. CDR3 size: 13 residues. The V and J ends lost 6 bases and 2 bases respectively, with 11 bases between them. CDR3 coding DNA: TGTGCCAGCAGCCAGACCCGTCCCTACGAGCAGTACTTC. This translates into CASSQTRPYEQYF.

The J gene is TRBJ2-1, the V gene TRBV27; D may be TRBD2 (7 bases). Trimming pared 6 bases from V and 7 bases from J, leaving 16 bases between. The CDR3 runs to 14 residues. CDR1 is MNHEY, CDR2 SMNVEV, per germline (reference sequence). This chain's CDR3 is CASSWGGQSNEQFF. The CDR3 coding sequence is TGTGCCAGCAGCTGGGGGGGCCAAAGTAATGAGCAGTTCTTC.

This clonotype showed up many times. V gene TRBV12-3 or TRBV12-4 combines with J gene TRBJ1-4; tentatively, D is TRBD1 (5 bases). Between the trimmed V and J ends, which lost 8 bases and 8 bases, there was a span of 18 bases. The CDR3 sequence is 14 residues long. This chain's CDR3 is CASATGGYGEKLFF. CDR3 sequence (DNA): TGTGCCAGCGCCACCGGGGGGTATGGGGAAAAACTGTTTTTT.

This clonotype has a count of ten or more. The chain couples TRBV12-3 or TRBV12-4 to TRBJ1-5, with 7 bases lining up with TRBD1. Trimming took 3 bases from V and 5 from J; bases not matched to a gene: 7. CDR3 size: 15 residues. CDR3: CASSFLPGQDQPQHF. DNA for the CDR3: TGTGCCAGCAGTTTTCTCCCCGGACAGGATCAGCCCCAGCATTTT.

This CDR3 reads CASSFEGGKLETQYF. In DNA, the CDR3 is TGTGCCAGCAGCTTTGAGGGGGGCAAGTTGGAGACCCAGTACTTC. The chain has TRBV7-9 and TRBJ2-5; possibly TRBD1 or TRBD2 for D (6 bases each). Germline-derived CDR1 and CDR2 are SEHNR and FQNEAQ (reference sequence). With 3 bases removed from V and 5 bases from J, the gap between germline ends came to 16 bases. The CDR3 length is 15 residues.

Ten or more counts support this clonotype. The chain uses TRBV29-1 and TRBJ2-5; 13 bases line up with TRBD2. The CDR3 consists of 14 residues. Germline trimming cut 5 bases from V and 3 bases from J; bases unmatched to any gene: 3. In germline, CDR1 is SQVTM, CDR2 ANQGSEA. Here the CDR3 reads CSVRTSGGEETQYF. CDR3 nucleotide sequence: TGCAGCGTTCGGACTAGCGGGGGTGAAGAGACCCAGTACTTC. The variable domain in full, with the rest retrieved from reference TRBV29-1 and TRBJ2-5, is SAVISQKPSRDICQRGTSLTIQCQVDSQVTMMFWYRQQPGQSLTLIATANQGSEATYESGFVIDKFPISRPNLTFSTLTVSNMSPEDSSIYLCSVRTSGGEETQYFGPGTRLLVL.

A few counts support this clonotype. The chain is built from TRBV27 and TRBJ2-1; 8 positions agree with TRBD2. CDR3 length: 13 amino acids. Germline CDR1 MNHEY, CDR2 SMNVEV (reference sequence). After removal of 6 bases from V and 6 bases from J, the junction contained 4 bases not matched to a gene. The CDR3, as DNA: TGTGCCAGCAGCTTTAGCGGGGCCAATGAGCAGTTCTTC. Translating gives CASSFSGANEQFF.

Only a few counts were recorded for this clonotype. The V call is TRBV9, the J call TRBJ2-2; 7 positions match TRBD1. The germline CDR1 and CDR2 sequences are SGDLS and YYNGEE. V trimming: 3 bases; J trimming: 2 bases; junction bases outside the gene matches: 10. The CDR3 has 17 amino acids. Here the CDR3 reads CASSGTPGQFNTGELFF. Here the CDR3 DNA reads TGTGCCAGCAGCGGCACCCCGGGACAGTTTAACACCGGGGAGCTGTTTTTT.

The chain links TRBV4-3 to TRBJ2-5, with 14 bases lining up with TRBD2. The V segment lost 7 bases and the J segment 6 bases; nucleotides outside the gene matches: 10. The CDR3 covers 16 residues. Germline assignment: CDR1 LGHNA and CDR2 YSLEER. Written as DNA, the CDR3 is TGCGCCAGCACCCCGGGACTAGCGGGAGACGGTCAGACCCAGTACTTC. This sequence encodes CASTPGLAGDGQTQYF.

This clonotype was counted many times. This chain links TRBV12-3 or TRBV12-4 with TRBJ2-1, with D perhaps being TRBD1 or TRBD2 (5 bases each). The CDR3 length is 13 residues. V was shortened by 3 bases and J by 9 bases, with 12 bases between the two germline ends. The CDR3, as DNA: TGTGCCAGCAGTTTGGGGCGGGTAGGTGAGCAGTTCTTC. Translation: CASSLGRVGEQFF.

This clonotype was picked up many times. This chain connects TRBV4-3 to TRBJ2-7; weak D call: TRBD2 (7 bases). CDR1 is LGHNA, CDR2 YSLEER, per germline. Between the trimmed V and J ends, which lost 5 bases and 3 bases, there was a span of 17 bases. This CDR3 comprises 15 residues. CDR3 residues: CASSSEGGIGYEQYF. The CDR3 DNA reads as TGCGCCAGCAGCTCGGAGGGGGGGATCGGCTACGAGCAGTACTTC.

The chain uses TRBV9 and TRBJ1-5, with a weak D call TRBD1 (5 bases). Trimming shortened V by 4 bases and J by 4 bases, and 18 bases separated the two germline ends. The CDR3 consists of 16 residues. Germline CDR1 reads SGDLS; CDR2 reads YYNGEE. The CDR3 protein is CASSKDAGLGNQPQHF. The CDR3 DNA sequence: TGTGCCAGCAGCAAAGATGCAGGGTTGGGGAATCAGCCCCAGCATTTT.

This clonotype was seen ten or more times. The chain couples TRBV6-5 to TRBJ1-1; TRBD1 is a possible D gene (6 bases). V was shortened by 4 bases and J by 0 bases, with 12 bases between the two germline ends. CDR1 and CDR2 (germline): MNHEY, SVGAGI. CDR3 length: 15 amino acids. The CDR3 DNA follows: TGTGCCAGCAGTTTACTCCAGGGGTTGAACACTGAAGCTTTCTTT. Its translation: CASSLLQGLNTEAFF.

The table lists this clonotype with many counts. The chain joins TRBV5-5 to TRBJ2-1; perhaps TRBD2 as D (5 bases). Trimming took off 4 bases at V and 10 bases at J, with 15 bases between the two ends. Germline CDR1 reads SGHKS; CDR2 reads YYEKEE (reference sequence). The CDR3 loop spans 13 amino acids. DNA of the CDR3: TGTGCCAGCAGCCCTCCTGGTGGCGGGGAGCAGTTCTTC. Its protein product is CASSPPGGGEQFF.

The CDR3 protein is CASSLSLAENIQYF. CDR3 nucleotides: TGCGCCAGCAGCTTGAGCCTAGCGGAAAACATTCAGTACTTC. This rearrangement joins TRBV5-1 to TRBJ2-4; TRBD2 matches at 7 bases. The CDR3 has 14 residues. Germline V lookup: CDR1 SGHRS, CDR2 YFSETQ. V shed 1 base, J shed 5 bases, and the junction held 3 bases outside the gene matches.

The rearrangement links TRBV19 to TRBJ1-5; 8 bases align to TRBD1. The CDR3 covers 16 residues. Trimming at V came to 2 bases and at J to 2 bases, leaving 5 bases not matched to a gene. The germline V gene has CDR1 LNHDA and CDR2 SQIVND (reference sequence). The CDR3 DNA sequence: TGTGCCAGTAGTATACGAGGACAGGGAGGCAATCAGCCCCAGCATTTT. It encodes CASSIRGQGGNQPQHF.

The chain joins TRBV27 to TRBJ2-7; D gene unclear. V was clipped by 4 bases and J by 4 bases, with 11 bases between them. The CDR3 runs to 13 residues. CDR1 and CDR2 (germline): MNHEY, SMNVEV (reference sequence). This CDR3 reads CASSSSGLYEQYF. In DNA, the CDR3 is TGTGCCAGCAGTTCCAGTGGGCTATACGAGCAGTACTTC.

This clonotype was recorded at least ten times. V is TRBV27 and J is TRBJ2-7; the match to TRBD2 covers 15 bases. V shed 4 bases and J 4 bases; nucleotides not matched to a gene: 2. The CDR3 runs to 15 residues. Germline V gene data show CDR1 as MNHEY and CDR2 as SMNVEV (reference sequence). DNA of the CDR3: TGTGCCAGCAGTTCTGGGACTAGCGGGAGGTACGAGCAGTACTTC. This sequence encodes CASSSGTSGRYEQYF.